This T cell receptor beta chain was recovered during a study of cytomegalovirus exposure and HLA in healthy donors. The donors were in the roughly 130-subject validation cohort; that cohort was separate from the roughly 620-subject first cohort. This CDR3 is built from 15 residues. V shed 7 bases and J shed 0 bases, with 19 bases lying between them. The V gene's germline CDR1 is SQVTM and CDR2 ANQGSEA. Study-level findings and limits: 164 TCR beta chains were listed as cytomegalovirus-associated. Researchers reported that a few CMV-associated chains were confirmed in vitro as CMV antigen-specific. Most sequenced TCRs were rare (though some public TCRs occurred in many donors).

Points on this clone: Its antigen remains unknown.

Data came from immunoSEQ multiplex PCR; TCRdb stores just in-frame clones and leaves some out. The sample shows 130,000 to 150,000 clones, approximately 90% of them seen only once. Sequencing was done on a sample of PBMCs. The clonotype comes from a woman aged 25 to 39 in good health and CMV-seropositive. The chain uses TRBV29-1 and TRBJ2-7; TRBD1 is a possible D gene (5 bases). The CDR3, as DNA: TGCAGCGCACCCATGACAGCGATGATCTCCTACGAGCAGTACTTC. Amino acids: CSAPMTAMISYEQYF.